Sequencing of this T cell receptor beta chain was carried out in a study of T cells in Graves' hyperthyroidism and ophthalmopathy. General study results and limits: Blood held most thyroid clonotypes expanded above 0.001 frequency.

As concerns this clonotype: What it recognizes is unknown.

Researchers took RNA transcripts and amplified the TCR beta CDR3 regions from them. The TCR CDR3 was amplified in a first-round RT-PCR using the HTBI primer set. TCRdb itself ran the multiplex PCR reads through MiXCR, one entry per CDR3 protein. The sample carries some 650,000 distinct CDR3 sequences, 16% recorded once. The CDR3 has 13 amino acids. The germline gives CDR1 WSHSY, CDR2 SAAADI. V was trimmed by 7 bases and J by 6 bases, leaving 16 bases between them. The J gene is TRBJ2-7, the V gene TRBV10-2; D is unresolved. Sequencing input: blood. The receptor was isolated from a woman between 40 and 50 years old with Graves' ophthalmopathy. In nucleotides, the CDR3 is TGCGCCAGCAAGGGCAGTACCCTCGGCGAGCAGTACTTC. It yields the protein CASKGSTLGEQYF.